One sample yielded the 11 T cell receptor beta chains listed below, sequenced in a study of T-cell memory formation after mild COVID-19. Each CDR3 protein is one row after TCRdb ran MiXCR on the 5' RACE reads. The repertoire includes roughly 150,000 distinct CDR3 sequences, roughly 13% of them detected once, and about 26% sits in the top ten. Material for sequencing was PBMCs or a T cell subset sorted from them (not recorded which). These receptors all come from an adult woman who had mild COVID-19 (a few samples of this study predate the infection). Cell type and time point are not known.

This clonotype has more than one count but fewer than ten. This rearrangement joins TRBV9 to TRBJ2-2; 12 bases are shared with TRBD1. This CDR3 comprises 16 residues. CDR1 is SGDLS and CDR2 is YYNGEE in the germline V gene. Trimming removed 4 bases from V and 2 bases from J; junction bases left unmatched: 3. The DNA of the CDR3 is TGTGCCAGCAGCTTTGGGACAGGGGGCAACACCGGGGAGCTGTTTTTT. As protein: CASSFGTGGNTGELFF.

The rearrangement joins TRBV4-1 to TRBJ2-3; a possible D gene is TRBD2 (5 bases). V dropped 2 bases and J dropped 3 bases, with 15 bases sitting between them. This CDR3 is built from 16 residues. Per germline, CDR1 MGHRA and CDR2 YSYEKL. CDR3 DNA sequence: TGCGCCAGCAGCCAATTCCCCGGGAAGGAGACAGATACGCAGTATTTT. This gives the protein CASSQFPGKETDTQYF.

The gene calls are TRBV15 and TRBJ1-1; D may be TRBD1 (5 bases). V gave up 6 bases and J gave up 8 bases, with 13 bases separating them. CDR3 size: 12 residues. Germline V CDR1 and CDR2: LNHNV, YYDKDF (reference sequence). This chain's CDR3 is CATRRNTGEAFF. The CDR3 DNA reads TGTGCCACCAGGAGAAATACAGGAGAAGCTTTCTTT.

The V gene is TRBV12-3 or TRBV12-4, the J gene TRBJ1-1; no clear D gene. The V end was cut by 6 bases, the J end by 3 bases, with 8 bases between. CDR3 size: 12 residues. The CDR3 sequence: CASSYYDTEAFF. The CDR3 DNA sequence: TGTGCCAGCAGCTACTACGACACTGAAGCTTTCTTT.

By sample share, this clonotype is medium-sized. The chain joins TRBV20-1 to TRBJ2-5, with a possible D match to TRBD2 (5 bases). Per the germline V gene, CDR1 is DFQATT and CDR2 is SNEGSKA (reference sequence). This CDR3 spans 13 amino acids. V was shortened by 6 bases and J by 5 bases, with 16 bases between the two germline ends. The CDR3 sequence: CSADRGSQETQYF. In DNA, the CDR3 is TGCAGTGCGGACCGGGGATCCCAGGAGACCCAGTACTTC.

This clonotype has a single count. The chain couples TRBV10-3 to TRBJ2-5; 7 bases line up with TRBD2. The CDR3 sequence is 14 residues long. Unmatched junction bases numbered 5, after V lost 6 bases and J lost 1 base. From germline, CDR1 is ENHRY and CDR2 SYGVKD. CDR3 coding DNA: TGTGCCATCAGGGGCGGGGGTTCCCAAGAGACCCAGTACTTC. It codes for CAIRGGGSQETQYF.

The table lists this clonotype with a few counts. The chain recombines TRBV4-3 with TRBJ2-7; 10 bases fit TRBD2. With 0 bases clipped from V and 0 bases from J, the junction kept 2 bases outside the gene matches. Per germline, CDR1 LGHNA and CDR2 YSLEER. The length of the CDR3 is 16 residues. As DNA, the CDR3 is TGCGCCAGCAGCCAAGAAGCGGGAGGGGCCTCCTACGAGCAGTACTTC. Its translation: CASSQEAGGASYEQYF.

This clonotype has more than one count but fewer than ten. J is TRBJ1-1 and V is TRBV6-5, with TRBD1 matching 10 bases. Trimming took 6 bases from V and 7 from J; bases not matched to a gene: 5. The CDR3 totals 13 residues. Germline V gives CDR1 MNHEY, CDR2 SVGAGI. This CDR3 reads CASSLGTGVEAFF. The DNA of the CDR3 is TGTGCCAGCAGCCTTGGGACAGGGGTTGAAGCTTTCTTT.

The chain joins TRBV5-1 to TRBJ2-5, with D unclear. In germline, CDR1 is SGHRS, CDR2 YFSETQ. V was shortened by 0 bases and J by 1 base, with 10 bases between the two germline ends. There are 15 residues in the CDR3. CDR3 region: CASSLDGNVQETQYF. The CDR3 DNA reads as TGCGCCAGCAGCTTGGATGGGAACGTCCAAGAGACCCAGTACTTC.

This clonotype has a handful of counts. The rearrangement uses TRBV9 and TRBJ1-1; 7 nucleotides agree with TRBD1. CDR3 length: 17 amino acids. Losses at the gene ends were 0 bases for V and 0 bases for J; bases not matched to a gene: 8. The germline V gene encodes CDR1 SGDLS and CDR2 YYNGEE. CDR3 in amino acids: CASSVDGKTGLNTEAFF. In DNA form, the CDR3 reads TGTGCCAGCAGCGTAGACGGCAAGACAGGGTTGAACACTGAAGCTTTCTTT.

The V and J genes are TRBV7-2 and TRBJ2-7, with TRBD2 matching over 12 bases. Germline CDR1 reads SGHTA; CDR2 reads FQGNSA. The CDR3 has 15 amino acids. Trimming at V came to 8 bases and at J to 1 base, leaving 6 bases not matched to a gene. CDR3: CASCTTSGSSYEQYF. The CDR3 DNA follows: TGTGCCAGCTGCACGACTAGCGGGAGTTCCTACGAGCAGTACTTC.